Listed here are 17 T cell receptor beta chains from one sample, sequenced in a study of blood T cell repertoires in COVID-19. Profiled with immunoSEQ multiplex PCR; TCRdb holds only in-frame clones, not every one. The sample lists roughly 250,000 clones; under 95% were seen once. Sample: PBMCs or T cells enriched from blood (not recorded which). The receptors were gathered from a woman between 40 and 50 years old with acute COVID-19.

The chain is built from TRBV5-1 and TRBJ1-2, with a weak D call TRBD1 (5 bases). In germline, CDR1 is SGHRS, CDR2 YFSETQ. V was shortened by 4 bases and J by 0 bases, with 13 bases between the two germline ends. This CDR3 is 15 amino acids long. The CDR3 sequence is CASSVGAFANYGYTF. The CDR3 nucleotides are TGCGCCAGCAGCGTAGGGGCTTTTGCTAACTATGGCTACACCTTC.

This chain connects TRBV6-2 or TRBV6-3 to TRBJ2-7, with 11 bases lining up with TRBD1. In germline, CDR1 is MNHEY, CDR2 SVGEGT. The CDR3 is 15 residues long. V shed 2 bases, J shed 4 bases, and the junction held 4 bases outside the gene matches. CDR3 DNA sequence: TGTGCCAGCAGTTACCACGGACAGGGGGCGTACGAGCAGTACTTC. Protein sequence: CASSYHGQGAYEQYF.

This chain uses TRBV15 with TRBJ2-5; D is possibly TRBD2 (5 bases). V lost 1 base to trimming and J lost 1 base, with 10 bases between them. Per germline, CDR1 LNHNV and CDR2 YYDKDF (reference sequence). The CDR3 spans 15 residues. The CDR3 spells CATSRVPGVQETQYF. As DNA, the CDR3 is TGTGCCACCAGCAGAGTCCCCGGGGTCCAAGAGACCCAGTACTTC.

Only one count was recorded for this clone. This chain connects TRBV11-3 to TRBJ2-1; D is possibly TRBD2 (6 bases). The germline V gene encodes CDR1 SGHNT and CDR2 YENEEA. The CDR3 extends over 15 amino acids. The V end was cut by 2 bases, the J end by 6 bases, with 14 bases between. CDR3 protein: CASSLLYTSFNEQFF. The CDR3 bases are TGTGCCAGCAGCTTACTCTATACTAGCTTCAATGAGCAGTTCTTC.

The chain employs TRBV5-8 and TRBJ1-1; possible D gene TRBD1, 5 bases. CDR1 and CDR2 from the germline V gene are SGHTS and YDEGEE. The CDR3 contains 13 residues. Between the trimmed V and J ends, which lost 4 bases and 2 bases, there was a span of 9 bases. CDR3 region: CASSIGHNTEAFF. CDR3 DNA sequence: TGTGCCAGCAGCATAGGACATAACACTGAAGCTTTCTTT.

In DNA, the CDR3 is TGCGCCAGCAGTGCGGTAGCGGGAGTTCGAGATACGCAGTATTTT. It specifies CASSAVAGVRDTQYF. The chain joins TRBV10-2 to TRBJ2-3, with 9 bases that match TRBD2. This CDR3 is built from 15 residues. The germline gives CDR1 WSHSY, CDR2 SAAADI. V lost 4 bases, J lost 5 bases, and 7 bases stayed unmatched.

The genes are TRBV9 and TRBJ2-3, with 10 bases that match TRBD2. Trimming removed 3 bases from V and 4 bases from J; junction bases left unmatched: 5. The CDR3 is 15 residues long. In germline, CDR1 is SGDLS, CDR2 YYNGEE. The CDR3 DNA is TGTGCCAGCAGCGCTACCGGGACTAGCGCAGATACGCAGTATTTT. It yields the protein CASSATGTSADTQYF.

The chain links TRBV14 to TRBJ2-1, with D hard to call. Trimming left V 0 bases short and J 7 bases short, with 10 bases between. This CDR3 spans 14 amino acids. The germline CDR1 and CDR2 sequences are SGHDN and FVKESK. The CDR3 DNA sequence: TGTGCCAGCAGCCAAGACCTAGTCAAGAATGAGCAGTTCTTC. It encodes CASSQDLVKNEQFF.

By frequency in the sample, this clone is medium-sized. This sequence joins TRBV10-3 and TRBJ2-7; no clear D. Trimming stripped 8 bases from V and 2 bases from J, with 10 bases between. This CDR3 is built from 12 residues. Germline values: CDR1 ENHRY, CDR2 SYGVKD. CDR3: CAIPQQPYEQYF. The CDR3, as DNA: TGTGCCATCCCCCAACAACCCTACGAGCAGTACTTC.

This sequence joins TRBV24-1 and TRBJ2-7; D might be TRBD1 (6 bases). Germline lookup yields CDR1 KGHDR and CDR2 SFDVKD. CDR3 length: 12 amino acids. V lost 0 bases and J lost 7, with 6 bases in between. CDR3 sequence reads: CATSDLRGEQYF. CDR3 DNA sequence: TGTGCCACCAGTGATTTGAGGGGGGAGCAGTACTTC.

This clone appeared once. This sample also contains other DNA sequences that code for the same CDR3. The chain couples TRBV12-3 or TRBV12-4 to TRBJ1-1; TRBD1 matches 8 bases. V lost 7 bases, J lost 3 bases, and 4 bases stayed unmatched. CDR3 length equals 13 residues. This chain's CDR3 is CASTLQGDTEAFF. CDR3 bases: TGTGCCAGCACCTTACAGGGGGACACTGAAGCTTTCTTT.

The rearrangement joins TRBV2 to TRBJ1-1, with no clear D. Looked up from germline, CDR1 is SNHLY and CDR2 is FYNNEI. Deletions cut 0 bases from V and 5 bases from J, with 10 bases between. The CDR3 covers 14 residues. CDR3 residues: CASSEAWGGTEAFF. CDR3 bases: TGTGCCAGCAGTGAAGCGTGGGGAGGTACTGAAGCTTTCTTT. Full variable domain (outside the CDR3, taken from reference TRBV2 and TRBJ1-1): EPEVTQTPSHQVTQMGQEVILRCVPISNHLYFYWYRQILGQKVEFLVSFYNNEISEKSEIFDDQFSVERPDGSNFTLKIRSTKLEDSAMYFCASSEAWGGTEAFFGQGTRLTVV.

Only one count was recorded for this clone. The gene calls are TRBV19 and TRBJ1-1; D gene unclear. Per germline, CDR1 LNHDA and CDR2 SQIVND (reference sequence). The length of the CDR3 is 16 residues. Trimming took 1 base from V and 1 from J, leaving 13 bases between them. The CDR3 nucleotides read TGTGCCAGTAGTATAGTTGTCCCGGGAGGGAACACTGAAGCTTTCTTT. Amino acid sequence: CASSIVVPGGNTEAFF. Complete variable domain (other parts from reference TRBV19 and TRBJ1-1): DGGITQSPKYLFRKEGQNVTLSCEQNLNHDAMYWYRQDPGQGLRLIYYSQIVNDFQKGDIAEGYSVSREKKESFPLTVTSAQKNPTAFYLCASSIVVPGGNTEAFFGQGTRLTVV.

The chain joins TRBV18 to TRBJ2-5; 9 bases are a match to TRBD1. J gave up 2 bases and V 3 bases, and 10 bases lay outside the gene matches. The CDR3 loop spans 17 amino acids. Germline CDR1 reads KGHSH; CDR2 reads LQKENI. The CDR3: CASSPQTGGTGQETQYF. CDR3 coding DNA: TGTGCCAGCTCACCGCAGACCGGGGGGACAGGGCAAGAGACCCAGTACTTC. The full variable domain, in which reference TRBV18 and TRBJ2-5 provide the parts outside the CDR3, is NAGVMQNPRHLVRRRGQEARLRCSPMKGHSHVYWYRQLPEEGLKFMVYLQKENIIDESGMPKERFSAEFPKEGPSILRIQQVVRGDSAAYFCASSPQTGGTGQETQYFGPGTRLLVL.

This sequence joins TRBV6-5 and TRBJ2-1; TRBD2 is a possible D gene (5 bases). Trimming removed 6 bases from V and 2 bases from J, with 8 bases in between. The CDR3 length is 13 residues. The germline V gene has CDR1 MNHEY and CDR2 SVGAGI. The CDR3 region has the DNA TGTGCCAGCAGGCGGGCCCCCTACAATGAGCAGTTCTTC. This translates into CASRRAPYNEQFF.

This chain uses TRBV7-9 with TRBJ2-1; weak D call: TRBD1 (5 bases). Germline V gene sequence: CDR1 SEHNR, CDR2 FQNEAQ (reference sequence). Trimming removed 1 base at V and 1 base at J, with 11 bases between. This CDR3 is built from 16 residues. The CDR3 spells CASSLVPRVSYNEQFF. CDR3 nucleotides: TGTGCCAGCAGCTTAGTTCCCAGGGTATCCTACAATGAGCAGTTCTTC. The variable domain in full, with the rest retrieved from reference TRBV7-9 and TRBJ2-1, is DTGVSQNPRHKITKRGQNVTFRCDPISEHNRLYWYRQTLGQGPEFLTYFQNEAQLEKSRLLSDRFSAERPKGSFSTLEIQRTEQGDSAMYLCASSLVPRVSYNEQFFGPGTRLTVL.

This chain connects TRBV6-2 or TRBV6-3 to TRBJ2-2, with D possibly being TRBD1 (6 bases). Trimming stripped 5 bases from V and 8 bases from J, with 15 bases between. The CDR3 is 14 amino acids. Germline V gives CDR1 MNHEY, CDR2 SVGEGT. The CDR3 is CASSRLQGSGELFF. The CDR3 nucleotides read TGTGCCAGCAGTCGCTTACAGGGTTCGGGGGAGCTGTTTTTT.